This T cell receptor (beta chain) was sequenced for a study of cytomegalovirus exposure and HLA in healthy donors. Findings and caveats of the study: Common viral pathogens were later found to be apparently linked to several of the most significant clusters. Among TCR beta chains, those listed as cytomegalovirus-associated numbered around 160. In the analysis, some V segments, TRBV6-2 and TRBV6-3 included, were excluded as indistinguishable.

13 Jbeta primers and 60 Vbeta primers were used for the PCR. The table came from immunoSEQ multiplex PCR; TCRdb's copy has only in-frame clones and leaves some out. The table lists 150,000 to 200,000 clones, 60% to 80% of them singletons, with about 4.9% in the top ten. Concerning this clone itself: What it binds is not known.

Trimming pared 8 bases from V and 4 bases from J, leaving 11 bases between. The CDR3 consists of 13 residues. Looked up from germline, CDR1 is PRHDT and CDR2 is FYEKMQ (reference sequence). Sequencing was performed on PBMCs. The chain combines TRBV13 with TRBJ1-4; no firm D call. The receptor was derived from a male donor in good health and CMV-seronegative. The CDR3 DNA follows: TGTGCCAGCGGCCGGGATGATAATGAAAAACTGTTTTTT. Its translation: CASGRDDNEKLFF.